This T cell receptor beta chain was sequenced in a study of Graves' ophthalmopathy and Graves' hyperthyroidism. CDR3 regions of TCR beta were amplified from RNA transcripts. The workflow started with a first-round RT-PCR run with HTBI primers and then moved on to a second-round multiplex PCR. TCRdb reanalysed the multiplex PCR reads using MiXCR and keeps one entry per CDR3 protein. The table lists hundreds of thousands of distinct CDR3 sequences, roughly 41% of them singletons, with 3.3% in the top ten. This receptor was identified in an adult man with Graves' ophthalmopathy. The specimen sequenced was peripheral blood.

CDR3 residues: CASSIGGGWTQYF. The CDR3 region has the DNA TGTGCCAGTAGTATAGGTGGGGGTTGGACCCAGTACTTC. The V and J genes are TRBV19 and TRBJ2-5, with D tentatively TRBD1 or TRBD2 (5 bases each). Germline V gene sequence: CDR1 LNHDA, CDR2 SQIVND (reference sequence). This CDR3 region has 13 residues. V gave up 1 base and J gave up 7 bases, with 10 bases separating them.